Shown below are 27 T cell receptor beta chains from a single sample sequenced in a study of T-cell reconstitution after alpha-beta-depleted transplantation in children. Researchers prepared the TCRbeta library using unique molecular identifiers, the study reports. From the PCR reads, TCRdb called clonotypes with MiXCR, one entry per CDR3 protein. Of around 400,000 distinct CDR3 sequences in the sample, 20% were seen once. The sample was PBMCs from the stem cell graft donor, taken from the stem cell graft. The receptors come from a human donor who donated a stem cell graft to a child with acute myeloid leukemia.

Ten or more counts support this clonotype. V is TRBV29-1 and J is TRBJ2-5; possibly TRBD1 for D (6 bases). The germline V gene has CDR1 SQVTM and CDR2 ANQGSEA. V lost 8 bases, J lost 2 bases, and 18 bases lay in between. The CDR3 contains 14 residues. The DNA of the CDR3 is TGCAGCCTAACTCAGGGGACGCGTCAAGAGACCCAGTACTTC. It codes for CSLTQGTRQETQYF.

CDR3 bases: TGCGCCAGCAGCTTGGCTTTGACAACTCGAGATACGCAGTATTTT. Translated, it gives CASSLALTTRDTQYF. This rearrangement joins TRBV5-1 to TRBJ2-3; no clear D. Trimming pared 0 bases from V and 5 bases from J, leaving 13 bases between. CDR3 length: 15 amino acids. Germline CDR1 SGHRS, CDR2 YFSETQ.

This clonotype appeared a few times. The chain links TRBV12-3 or TRBV12-4 to TRBJ1-1; D is unresolved. V lost 5 bases, J lost 6 bases, and 16 bases lay in between. This CDR3 has 14 amino acids. The CDR3 reads CASSTTAGSAEAFF. DNA for the CDR3: TGTGCCAGCAGTACAACCGCAGGCAGCGCTGAAGCTTTCTTT.

This clonotype has a count of ten or more. The V call is TRBV28, the J call TRBJ2-1, with unresolved D. This CDR3 is built from 11 residues. Germline-derived CDR1 and CDR2 are MDHEN and SYDVKM. The V and J ends lost 2 bases and 7 bases respectively, with 3 bases between them. CDR3 DNA: TGTGCCAGCAGTTTAAGAAATGAGCAGTTCTTC. This codes for CASSLRNEQFF.

Many counts were recorded for this clonotype. This chain links TRBV12-3 or TRBV12-4 with TRBJ2-7, with 7 bases aligning to TRBD2. J lost 2 bases, V lost 5 bases, and 3 bases had no gene match. This CDR3 region has 13 residues. The CDR3 DNA follows: TGTGCCAGCAGTACTAGCGCCACCTACGAGCAGTACTTC. This encodes CASSTSATYEQYF.

This clonotype was seen only once. CDR3 residues: CSARGGGFWGLAGVEDYEQYF. CDR3 bases: TGCAGTGCTAGGGGGGGAGGGTTTTGGGGACTAGCGGGAGTGGAGGACTACGAGCAGTACTTC. This chain connects TRBV20-1 to TRBJ2-7; 14 bases are shared with TRBD2. Germline V gene lookup returns CDR1 DFQATT and CDR2 SNEGSKA (reference sequence). CDR3 length: 21 residues. Losses at the gene ends were 3 bases for V and 3 bases for J; bases not matched to a gene: 22.

This clonotype was counted ten times or more. The chain joins TRBV10-3 to TRBJ2-3, with D tentatively TRBD2 (6 bases). Germline CDR1 ENHRY, CDR2 SYGVKD. Trimming stripped 5 bases from V and 5 bases from J, with 11 bases between. The CDR3 covers 13 residues. CDR3 bases: TGTGCCATCAGTCTCGGGGGTGTAGATACGCAGTATTTT. It translates to CAISLGGVDTQYF.

A few counts support this clonotype. The genes are TRBV20-1 and TRBJ2-5, with 11 bases that match TRBD2. Trimming at V came to 2 bases and at J to 0 bases, leaving 2 bases not matched to a gene. Germline lookup yields CDR1 DFQATT and CDR2 SNEGSKA (reference sequence). This CDR3 region has 15 residues. Here the CDR3 reads CSARRGLADQETQYF. In DNA, the CDR3 is TGCAGTGCTAGACGGGGACTAGCGGACCAAGAGACCCAGTACTTC.

The sample holds a few counts of this clonotype. The chain links TRBV24-1 to TRBJ1-1; D is uncertain. V lost 9 bases and J 3 bases, leaving 13 bases between the germline ends. The germline V gene has CDR1 KGHDR and CDR2 SFDVKD. The CDR3 extends over 13 amino acids. CDR3 sequence (DNA): TGTGCCACCGCCCGGGAGGAAGACACTGAAGCTTTCTTT. Amino acids: CATAREEDTEAFF.

Ten or more counts support this clonotype. CDR3 residues: CSVESSAGGWNEQFF. The CDR3 DNA is TGCAGCGTTGAGAGCTCAGCGGGCGGTTGGAATGAGCAGTTCTTC. The chain employs TRBV29-1 and TRBJ2-1; D may be TRBD2 (6 bases). Germline V lookup: CDR1 SQVTM, CDR2 ANQGSEA. V lost 3 bases to trimming and J lost 7 bases, with 19 bases between them. The CDR3 covers 15 residues.

The chain is built from TRBV12-3 or TRBV12-4 and TRBJ2-7; D remains ambiguous. The CDR3 is 14 amino acids. Trimming took off 3 bases at V and 7 bases at J, with 16 bases between the two ends. The CDR3 DNA sequence: TGTGCCAGCAGTTTCCTAGGCAGTTCGAAAGAGCAGTACTTC. As protein: CASSFLGSSKEQYF.

This clonotype was counted ten times or more. V gene TRBV12-3 or TRBV12-4 combines with J gene TRBJ2-3; the D is unclear. Trimming cost V 1 base and J 6 bases, with 5 bases left between them. This CDR3 contains 12 residues. CDR3 sequence reads: CASSLVEDTQYF. CDR3 nucleotide sequence: TGTGCCAGCAGTTTAGTTGAGGATACGCAGTATTTT.

This chain joins TRBV12-3 or TRBV12-4 and TRBJ2-7; 9 positions agree with TRBD2. Trimming took 6 bases from V and 2 from J; bases not matched to a gene: 14. The CDR3 totals 17 residues. In nucleotides, the CDR3 is TGTGCCAGCAGCAAGAAGGGTAGCGGGAGTCTCCCCTACGAGCAGTACTTC. It is translated as CASSKKGSGSLPYEQYF.

This rearrangement joins TRBV20-1 to TRBJ1-6, with D possibly matching TRBD1 (6 bases). CDR3 length: 14 amino acids. V lost 6 bases to trimming and J lost 7 bases, with 16 bases between them. The V gene's germline CDR1 is DFQATT and CDR2 SNEGSKA (reference sequence). This CDR3 is CSAPSGQPNSPLHF. The CDR3 DNA sequence: TGCAGTGCCCCAAGCGGACAGCCAAATTCACCCCTCCACTTT.

CDR3 in DNA: TGTGCCAGCAGTTCACTACAGGGGCGCCGACTGTTTTTT. Its protein product is CASSSLQGRRLFF. The chain employs TRBV12-3 or TRBV12-4 and TRBJ1-4; 7 bases are a match to TRBD1. The V and J ends lost 4 bases and 13 bases, in that order; junction bases with no gene match: 9. The CDR3 consists of 13 residues.

This clonotype has more than one count but fewer than ten. The J gene is TRBJ2-1, the V gene TRBV20-1, with D possibly being TRBD1 (6 bases). Germline CDR1 DFQATT, CDR2 SNEGSKA (reference sequence). The CDR3 runs to 15 residues. Trimming took 5 bases from V and 8 from J, leaving 22 bases between them. The CDR3 region has the DNA TGCAGTGCTGAATTATCAGGGGTATGGGCCGATGAGCAGTTCTTC. It yields the protein CSAELSGVWADEQFF.

This chain links TRBV6-1 with TRBJ2-7; TRBD1 might be the D (5 bases). Germline CDR1 is MNHNS and CDR2 is SASEGT. Trimming took off 5 bases at V and 2 bases at J, with 13 bases between the two ends. This CDR3 contains 14 residues. CDR3: CASSIQTEAYEQYF. The CDR3 bases are TGTGCCAGCAGTATTCAGACAGAAGCCTACGAGCAGTACTTC.

This clonotype has a count of ten or more. The CDR3: CSAVRLAEAYEQYF. The CDR3 DNA reads TGCAGTGCCGTCCGGCTAGCGGAAGCCTACGAGCAGTACTTC. The V and J genes are TRBV20-1 and TRBJ2-7, with 7 bases matching TRBD2. CDR1 is DFQATT, CDR2 SNEGSKA, per germline (reference sequence). This CDR3 region has 14 residues. J lost 2 bases, V lost 6 bases, and 10 bases had no gene match.

This clonotype was seen only a few times. V and J are TRBV4-1 and TRBJ2-3, with 8 bases identical to TRBD2. The CDR3 is 18 residues long. V lost 0 bases to trimming and J lost 2 bases; unmatched junction nucleotides: 10. Germline assignment: CDR1 MGHRA and CDR2 YSYEKL. The CDR3 DNA follows: TGCGCCAGCAGCCAAGATTGGGGCACGACTAGCGTCACAGATACGCAGTATTTT. Amino acid sequence: CASSQDWGTTSVTDTQYF.

This clonotype was observed many times. V usage is TRBV6-5 and J usage is TRBJ2-7; D is unclear. Germline V gives CDR1 MNHEY, CDR2 SVGAGI. Trimming removed 0 bases from V and 1 base from J, with 7 bases in between. The CDR3 runs 14 residues. The CDR3: CASSYSGRSYEQYF. In DNA form, the CDR3 reads TGTGCCAGCAGTTACTCCGGGCGGTCCTACGAGCAGTACTTC.

This clonotype showed up many times. This sequence joins TRBV5-5 and TRBJ1-3; the D is unclear. Trimming stripped 3 bases from V and 6 bases from J, with 7 bases between. CDR3 length: 12 amino acids. CDR1 and CDR2 (germline): SGHKS, YYEKEE (reference sequence). The CDR3 DNA reads TGTGCCAGCAGCTATCAAGAAAACACCATATATTTT. It encodes CASSYQENTIYF.

This clonotype occurred many times. The gene calls are TRBV6-2 or TRBV6-3 and TRBJ2-1, with D perhaps matching TRBD1 or TRBD2 (5 bases each). Trimming shortened V by 2 bases and J by 10 bases, and 24 bases separated the two germline ends. This CDR3 has 17 amino acids. Germline V gene lookup returns CDR1 MNHEY and CDR2 SVGEGT. The CDR3 DNA is TGTGCCAGCAGTTACGGGGCCGGGGCTAGAGGGTTTGGCGAGCAGTTCTTC. Its translation: CASSYGAGARGFGEQFF.

This clonotype was seen ten or more times. The rearrangement links TRBV20-1 to TRBJ2-1, with 8 bases that match TRBD2. Trimming at V came to 8 bases and at J to 2 bases, leaving 8 bases not matched to a gene. The CDR3 covers 14 residues. Per the germline V gene, CDR1 is DFQATT and CDR2 is SNEGSKA (reference sequence). Here the CDR3 reads CSPREGGTYNEQFF. As DNA, the CDR3 is TGCAGTCCCCGGGAGGGAGGGACCTACAATGAGCAGTTCTTC.

This clonotype has more than one count but fewer than ten. The chain combines TRBV5-1 with TRBJ1-2; D unresolved. CDR3 size: 13 residues. Trimming left V 5 bases short and J 2 bases short, with 10 bases between. Germline assignment: CDR1 SGHRS and CDR2 YFSETQ. The CDR3 region has the DNA TGCGCCAGCAGTCCGTGGCAGAACTATGGCTACACCTTC. Translating gives CASSPWQNYGYTF.

The chain combines TRBV12-3 or TRBV12-4 with TRBJ2-3; 8 nucleotides line up with TRBD1. The CDR3 contains 15 residues. The V and J ends lost 4 bases and 1 base, in that order; junction bases with no gene match: 4. The CDR3 loop is CASSSGQGGTDTQYF. In DNA, the CDR3 is TGTGCCAGCAGTTCTGGACAGGGAGGCACAGATACGCAGTATTTT.

This clonotype was detected a few times. The V and J genes are TRBV20-1 and TRBJ1-4, with TRBD1 identical over 10 bases. The CDR3 covers 14 residues. V was pared by 6 bases and J by 7 bases, with 8 bases of the junction left unmatched. Germline CDR1 reads DFQATT; CDR2 reads SNEGSKA (reference sequence). The CDR3 DNA is TGCAGTGCGGCCCGGGACAGGGGATCTGAAAAACTGTTTTTT. This gives the protein CSAARDRGSEKLFF.

This clonotype was seen at least ten times. This chain joins TRBV12-3 or TRBV12-4 and TRBJ2-2, with 11 bases that match TRBD2. This CDR3 comprises 17 residues. V lost 3 bases and J lost 5; bases outside the gene matches: 8. In DNA form, the CDR3 reads TGTGCCAGCAGTTTGCAACGGGCTAGCGGGAGGACCGGGGAGCTGTTTTTT. Protein sequence: CASSLQRASGRTGELFF.